The 18 T cell receptor beta chains below come from one sample, sequenced in a study of cytomegalovirus exposure and HLA in healthy donors (dated 2017 in TCRdb). The library was built by means of the immunoSEQ multiplex PCR assay. The multiplex PCR relied on a mix of 60 forward primers for TCR Vbeta segments and 13 reverse primers for TCR Jbeta segments. TCRdb carries this immuneACCESS record with in-frame sequences only. Its versions omit some clonotypes, under half of them owing to an unresolved V gene in the studies checked, with the rest unexplained. A total of about 96,000 clones appear in this sample, roughly 74% of them only once. Jointly, the top ten make up 13% to 15% of the sample. Material: PBMCs. Receptors were obtained from a woman in her 70s in good health and CMV-seropositive.

This clone was recorded only once. The chain is built from TRBV7-3 and TRBJ2-1, with D perhaps TRBD2 (5 bases). Trimming pared 4 bases from V and 6 bases from J, leaving 10 bases between. Germline V gives CDR1 SGHTA, CDR2 FQGTGA. The CDR3 is made up of 13 amino acids. The CDR3: CASSSPGSNEQFF. The CDR3 DNA reads as TGTGCCAGCAGCTCCCCGGGGAGCAATGAGCAGTTCTTC. Filled out from reference TRBV7-3 and TRBJ2-1, the complete variable domain reads GAGVSQTPSNKVTEKGKYVELRCDPISGHTALYWYRQSLGQGPEFLIYFQGTGAADDSGLPNDRFFAVRPEGSVSTLKIQRTERGDSAVYLCASSSPGSNEQFFGPGTRLTVL.

Of note for this clone: The sample holds other DNA sequences that translate to the same CDR3. V and J are TRBV5-1 and TRBJ2-3; D uncertain. The CDR3 length is 12 residues. Per germline, CDR1 SGHRS and CDR2 YFSETQ. Trimming cost V 3 bases and J 2 bases, with 4 bases left between them. This chain's CDR3 is CASSSSTDTQYF. CDR3 bases: TGCGCCAGCAGCTCCTCCACAGATACGCAGTATTTT.

The rearrangement joins TRBV5-1 to TRBJ2-1, with 9 bases that match TRBD1. Germline V gives CDR1 SGHRS, CDR2 YFSETQ. Trimming at V came to 4 bases and at J to 0 bases, leaving 2 bases not matched to a gene. This CDR3 is built from 15 residues. CDR3: CASSQGQGSYNEQFF. The CDR3 nucleotides read TGCGCCAGCAGCCAGGGACAGGGCTCCTACAATGAGCAGTTCTTC.

This chain links TRBV30 with TRBJ2-5; 9 bases are shared with TRBD2. The CDR3 extends over 17 amino acids. With 2 bases clipped from V and 7 bases from J, the junction kept 17 bases outside the gene matches. Germline CDR1 GTSNPN, CDR2 SVGIG (reference sequence). The CDR3 DNA sequence: TGTGCCTGGAGTCCCCACCGGTGGGCTAGCGGGGACCGGACCCAGTACTTC. Amino acids: CAWSPHRWASGDRTQYF.

The genes are TRBV19 and TRBJ1-2, with 8 bases lining up with TRBD1. The CDR3 length is 14 residues. The V and J ends lost 4 bases and 2 bases, in that order; junction bases with no gene match: 3. Germline V gives CDR1 LNHDA, CDR2 SQIVND (reference sequence). For the CDR3, the DNA is TGTGCCAGTAGTAGGGGGACAGGCAACTATGGCTACACCTTC. Protein: CASSRGTGNYGYTF.

The V and J genes are TRBV18 and TRBJ1-5; D perhaps matches TRBD1 (6 bases). This CDR3 contains 15 residues. The germline V gene has CDR1 KGHSH and CDR2 LQKENI. V gave up 3 bases and J gave up 4 bases, with 13 bases separating them. The CDR3 DNA is TGTGCCAGCTCACCGATCGGACAGATGAATCAGCCCCAGCATTTT. Translation: CASSPIGQMNQPQHF.

The CDR3 coding sequence is TGTGCCAGCGGAAGACAGGTAGCTAGCACAGATACGCAGTATTTT. It codes for CASGRQVASTDTQYF. The rearrangement links TRBV6-5 to TRBJ2-3; D is possibly TRBD1 (6 bases). The CDR3 totals 15 residues. The germline V gene has CDR1 MNHEY and CDR2 SVGAGI. The ends were cut back, 8 bases at V and 0 bases at J, with 15 bases in the middle.

This chain links TRBV7-9 with TRBJ2-6; maybe TRBD2 (7 bases). The CDR3 is 15 residues long. V was clipped by 4 bases and J by 2 bases, with 9 bases between them. Germline CDR1 SEHNR, CDR2 FQNEAQ (reference sequence). The CDR3 loop reads CASSSGGAGANVLTF. In DNA, the CDR3 is TGTGCCAGCAGCTCGGGGGGCGCTGGGGCCAACGTCCTGACTTTC.

V and J are TRBV19 and TRBJ1-1; 8 nucleotides line up with TRBD1. V lost 7 bases to trimming and J lost 8 bases; unmatched junction nucleotides: 18. Looked up from germline, CDR1 is LNHDA and CDR2 is SQIVND (reference sequence). CDR3 size: 16 residues. The CDR3 spells CASMGIPGTGPVEAFF. The CDR3 bases are TGTGCCAGTATGGGCATTCCCGGGACAGGCCCTGTCGAAGCTTTCTTT. Combining the CDR3 with reference TRBV19 and TRBJ1-1 gives the whole variable domain DGGITQSPKYLFRKEGQNVTLSCEQNLNHDAMYWYRQDPGQGLRLIYYSQIVNDFQKGDIAEGYSVSREKKESFPLTVTSAQKNPTAFYLCASMGIPGTGPVEAFFGQGTRLTVV.

This chain connects TRBV4-3 to TRBJ1-6, with D unclear. Germline lookup yields CDR1 LGHNA and CDR2 YSLEER. The CDR3 has 16 residues. Trimming left V 0 bases short and J 10 bases short, with 16 bases between. CDR3 sequence: CASSQEGARVASPLHF. CDR3 nucleotides: TGCGCCAGCAGCCAAGAAGGAGCGAGGGTGGCCTCACCCCTCCACTTT.

The chain recombines TRBV5-5 with TRBJ2-2, with D tentatively TRBD2 (5 bases). V lost 0 bases and J lost 7, with 19 bases in between. Germline V lookup: CDR1 SGHKS, CDR2 YYEKEE (reference sequence). The CDR3 sequence is 17 residues long. The CDR3 loop reads CASSLDWPPEVFGELFF. As DNA, the CDR3 is TGTGCCAGCAGCTTGGACTGGCCCCCGGAGGTTTTCGGGGAGCTGTTTTTT.

The chain has TRBV27 and TRBJ2-5; TRBD1 aligns across 10 bases. The J call is doubtful: the DNA matches TRBJ2-7 better. CDR3 length: 14 amino acids. Germline loops: CDR1 MNHEY, CDR2 SMNVEV (reference sequence). For the CDR3, the DNA is TGTGCCAGCAGTCCTCGGACAGGGGGCTACGAGCAGTACTTC. It is translated as CASSPRTGGYEQYF.

This clone is a singleton in its sample. The J gene is TRBJ2-7, the V gene TRBV10-2; the match to TRBD2 covers 8 bases. The CDR3 is made up of 14 amino acids. V was pared by 4 bases and J by 4 bases, with 6 bases of the junction left unmatched. Germline values: CDR1 WSHSY, CDR2 SAAADI. For the CDR3, the DNA is TGCGCCAGCAGTGGTCGGCGGGGGGCGTACGAGCAGTACTTC. It yields the protein CASSGRRGAYEQYF.

The chain has TRBV15 and TRBJ2-5; maybe TRBD2 (5 bases). The CDR3 length is 16 residues. V gave up 0 bases and J gave up 2 bases, with 13 bases separating them. The V gene's germline CDR1 is LNHNV and CDR2 YYDKDF (reference sequence). In nucleotides, the CDR3 is TGTGCCACCAGCAGAGATAATATTCGGGGTCAAGAGACCCAGTACTTC. The encoded protein is CATSRDNIRGQETQYF.

The J gene is TRBJ2-1, the V gene TRBV11-3; TRBD2 aligns across 7 bases. V gave up 5 bases and J gave up 7 bases; unmatched junction bases: 11. Per germline, CDR1 SGHNT and CDR2 YENEEA. The CDR3 covers 15 residues. The CDR3 region has the DNA TGTGCCAGCAGCCCCTCAGAGGGACTACTTAATGAGCAGTTCTTC. Protein: CASSPSEGLLNEQFF.

V usage is TRBV5-1 and J usage is TRBJ1-1, with 7 bases matching TRBD1. This CDR3 contains 15 residues. The germline gives CDR1 SGHRS, CDR2 YFSETQ. V lost 4 bases to trimming and J lost 0 bases; unmatched junction nucleotides: 6. The CDR3 nucleotides read TGCGCCAGCAGCCGCGGGGGGACAGTGAACACTGAAGCTTTCTTT. Amino acid sequence: CASSRGGTVNTEAFF.

The rearrangement uses TRBV7-8 and TRBJ2-5; the match to TRBD2 covers 11 bases. The J call may be wrong; the DNA end is better matched by TRBJ2-7. Per germline, CDR1 SGHVS and CDR2 FQNEAQ. The CDR3 loop spans 19 amino acids. CDR3 in DNA: TGTGCCAGCAGCTTAGCAACAGGAGCGGGACTAGCGGAAACCTACGAGCAGTACTTC. It is translated as CASSLATGAGLAETYEQYF.

This chain uses TRBV5-1 with TRBJ2-1; 7 bases map to TRBD2. Germline V CDR1 and CDR2: SGHRS, YFSETQ. Trimming at V came to 2 bases and at J to 3 bases, leaving 11 bases not matched to a gene. The CDR3 has 17 amino acids. In DNA, the CDR3 is TGCGCCAGCAGCTTCAAGTCTGGCGGGGGATTCTACAATGAGCAGTTCTTC. It encodes CASSFKSGGGFYNEQFF. Using reference TRBV5-1 and TRBJ2-1 for the parts outside the CDR3, the full variable domain is KAGVTQTPRYLIKTRGQQVTLSCSPISGHRSVSWYQQTPGQGLQFLFEYFSETQRNKGNFPGRFSGRQFSNSRSEMNVSTLELGDSALYLCASSFKSGGGFYNEQFFGPGTRLTVL.